This TCR beta chain was sequenced during a study of T cells after yellow fever vaccination. Findings and limits, study-wide: From the bulk population, abundant clonotypes could contaminate and appear within FACS-sorted repertoires. After the booster, roughly 96% of CD4 and roughly nine tenths of CD8 primary-response clones were re-detected.

With respect to this clonotype: Its antigen is unidentified.

The germline V gene encodes CDR1 ENHRY and CDR2 SYGVKD. Trimming pared 3 bases from V and 1 base from J, leaving 12 bases between. The CDR3 runs to 15 residues. Making TCR cDNA involved 5'RACE template switching, which added UMIs and a universal primer site. A single record per CDR3 protein comes from TCRdb applying MiXCR to the 5' RACE reads. The table shows 500,000 to 700,000 distinct CDR3 sequences, with roughly 19% occurring only once. This rearrangement joins TRBV10-3 to TRBJ1-1; D unresolved. Source: PBMCs, taken 15 days after the yellow fever booster vaccination. The TCR comes from a man aged 30 to 39 who received the YFV17D yellow fever vaccine. The CDR3 region is CAISDPGVQNTEAFF. CDR3 bases: TGTGCCATCAGTGACCCCGGGGTGCAGAACACTGAAGCTTTCTTT.